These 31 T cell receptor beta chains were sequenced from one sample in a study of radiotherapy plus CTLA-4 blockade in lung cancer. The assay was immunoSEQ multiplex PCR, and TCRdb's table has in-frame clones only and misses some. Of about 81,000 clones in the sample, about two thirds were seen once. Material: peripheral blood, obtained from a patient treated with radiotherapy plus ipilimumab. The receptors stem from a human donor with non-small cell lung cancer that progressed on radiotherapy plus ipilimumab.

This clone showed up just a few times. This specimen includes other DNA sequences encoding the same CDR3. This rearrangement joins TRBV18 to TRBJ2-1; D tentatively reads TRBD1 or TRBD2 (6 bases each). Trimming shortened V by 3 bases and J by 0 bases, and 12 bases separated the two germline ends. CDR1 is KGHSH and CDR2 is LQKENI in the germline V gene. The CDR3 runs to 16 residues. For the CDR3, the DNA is TGTGCCAGCTCACCCCCCGGGGGCAGCTCCTACAATGAGCAGTTCTTC. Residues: CASSPPGGSSYNEQFF. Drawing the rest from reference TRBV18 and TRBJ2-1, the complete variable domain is NAGVMQNPRHLVRRRGQEARLRCSPMKGHSHVYWYRQLPEEGLKFMVYLQKENIIDESGMPKERFSAEFPKEGPSILRIQQVVRGDSAAYFCASSPPGGSSYNEQFFGPGTRLTVL.

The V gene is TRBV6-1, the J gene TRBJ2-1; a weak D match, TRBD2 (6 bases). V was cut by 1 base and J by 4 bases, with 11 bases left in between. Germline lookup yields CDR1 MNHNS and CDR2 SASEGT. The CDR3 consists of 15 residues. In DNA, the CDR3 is TGTGCCAGCAGTGAAGATGCGGGGCCATACAATGAGCAGTTCTTC. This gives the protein CASSEDAGPYNEQFF.

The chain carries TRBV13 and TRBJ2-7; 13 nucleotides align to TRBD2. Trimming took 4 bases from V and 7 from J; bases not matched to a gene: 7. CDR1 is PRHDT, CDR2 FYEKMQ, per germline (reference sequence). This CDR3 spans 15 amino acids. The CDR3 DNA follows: TGTGCCAGCAGCTCAACTAGCGGGGGGGCTTGGGAGCAGTACTTC. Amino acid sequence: CASSSTSGGAWEQYF.

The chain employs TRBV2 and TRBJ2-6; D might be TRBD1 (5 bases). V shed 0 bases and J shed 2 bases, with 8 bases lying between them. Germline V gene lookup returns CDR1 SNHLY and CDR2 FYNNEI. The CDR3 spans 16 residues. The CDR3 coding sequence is TGTGCCAGCAGTGAAGCTAGGACACCTGGGGCCAACGTCCTGACTTTC. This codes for CASSEARTPGANVLTF.

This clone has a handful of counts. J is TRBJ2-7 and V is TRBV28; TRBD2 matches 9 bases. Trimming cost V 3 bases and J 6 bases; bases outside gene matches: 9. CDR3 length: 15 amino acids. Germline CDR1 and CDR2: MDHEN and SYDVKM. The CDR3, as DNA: TGTGCCAGCAGTTTGTTATTGCGGGAGGGCCGCGAGCAGTACTTC. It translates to CASSLLLREGREQYF.

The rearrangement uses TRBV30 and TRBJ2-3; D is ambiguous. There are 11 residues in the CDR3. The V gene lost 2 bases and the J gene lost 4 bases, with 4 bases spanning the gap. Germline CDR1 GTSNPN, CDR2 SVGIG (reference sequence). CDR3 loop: CAWSLADTQYF. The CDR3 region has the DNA TGTGCCTGGAGTTTAGCAGATACGCAGTATTTT.

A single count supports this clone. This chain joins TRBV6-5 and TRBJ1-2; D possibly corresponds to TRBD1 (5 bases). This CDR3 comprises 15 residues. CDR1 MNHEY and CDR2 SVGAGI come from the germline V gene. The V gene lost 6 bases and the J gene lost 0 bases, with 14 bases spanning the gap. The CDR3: CASRSGAQSNYGYTF. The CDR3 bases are TGTGCCAGCAGGTCTGGGGCTCAATCTAACTATGGCTACACCTTC.

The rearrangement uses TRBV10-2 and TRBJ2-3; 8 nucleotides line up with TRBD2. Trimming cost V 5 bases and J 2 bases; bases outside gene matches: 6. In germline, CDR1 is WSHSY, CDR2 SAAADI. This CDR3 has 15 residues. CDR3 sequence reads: CASSPTSGLTDTQYF. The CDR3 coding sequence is TGCGCCAGCAGTCCCACTAGCGGTCTCACAGATACGCAGTATTTT.

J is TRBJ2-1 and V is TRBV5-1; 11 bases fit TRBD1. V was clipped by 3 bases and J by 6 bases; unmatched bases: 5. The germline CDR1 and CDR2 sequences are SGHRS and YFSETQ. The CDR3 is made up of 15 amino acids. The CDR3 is CASSYGQGASNEQFF. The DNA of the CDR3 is TGCGCCAGCAGCTATGGACAGGGGGCCTCCAATGAGCAGTTCTTC.

For the CDR3, the DNA is TGTGCCAGCAGCCTAGGACAGGGCAGGGACTATGGCTACACCTTC. This sequence encodes CASSLGQGRDYGYTF. The chain has TRBV5-4 and TRBJ1-2, with TRBD1 matching over 8 bases. This CDR3 has 15 residues. Germline trimming cut 4 bases from V and 3 bases from J; bases unmatched to any gene: 8. Germline lookup yields CDR1 SGHNT and CDR2 YYREEE (reference sequence).

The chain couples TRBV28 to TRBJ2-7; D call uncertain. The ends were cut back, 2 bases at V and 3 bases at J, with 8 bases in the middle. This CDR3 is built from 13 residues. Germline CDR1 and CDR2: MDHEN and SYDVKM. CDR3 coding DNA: TGTGCCAGCAGTTTAAGCACCTACTACGAGCAGTACTTC. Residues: CASSLSTYYEQYF.

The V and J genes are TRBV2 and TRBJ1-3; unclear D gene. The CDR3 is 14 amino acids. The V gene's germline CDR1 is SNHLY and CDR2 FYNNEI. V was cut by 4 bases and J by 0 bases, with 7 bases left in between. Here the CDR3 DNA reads TGTGCCAGCAGTGTCGGGAGCTCTGGAAACACCATATATTTT. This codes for CASSVGSSGNTIYF.

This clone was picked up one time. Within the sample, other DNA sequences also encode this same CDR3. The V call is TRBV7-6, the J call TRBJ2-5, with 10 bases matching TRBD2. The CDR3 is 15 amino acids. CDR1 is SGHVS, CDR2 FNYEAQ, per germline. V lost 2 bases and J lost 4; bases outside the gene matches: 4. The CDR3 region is CASSLTLAGAETQYF. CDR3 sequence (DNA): TGTGCCAGCAGCTTAACCCTAGCGGGAGCAGAGACCCAGTACTTC.

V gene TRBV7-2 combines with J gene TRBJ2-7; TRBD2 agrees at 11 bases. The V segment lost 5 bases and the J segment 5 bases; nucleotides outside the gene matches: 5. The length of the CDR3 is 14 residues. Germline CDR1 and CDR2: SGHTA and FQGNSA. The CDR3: CASSILAGANEQYF. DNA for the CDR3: TGTGCCAGCAGCATACTAGCGGGAGCAAACGAGCAGTACTTC.

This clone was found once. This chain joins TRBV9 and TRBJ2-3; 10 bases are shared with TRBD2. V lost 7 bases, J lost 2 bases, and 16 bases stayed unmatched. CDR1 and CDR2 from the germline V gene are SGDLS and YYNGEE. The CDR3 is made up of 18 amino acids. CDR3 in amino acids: CASSAYPSSGGLTDTQYF. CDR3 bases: TGTGCCAGCTCAGCGTACCCCTCTAGCGGGGGACTCACAGATACGCAGTATTTT.

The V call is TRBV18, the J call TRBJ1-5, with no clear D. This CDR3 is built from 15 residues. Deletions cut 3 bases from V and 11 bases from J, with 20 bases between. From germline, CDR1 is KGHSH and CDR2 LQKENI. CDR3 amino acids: CASSPGGFWREAQHF. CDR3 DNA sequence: TGTGCCAGCTCACCGGGAGGGTTTTGGAGGGAAGCCCAGCATTTT.

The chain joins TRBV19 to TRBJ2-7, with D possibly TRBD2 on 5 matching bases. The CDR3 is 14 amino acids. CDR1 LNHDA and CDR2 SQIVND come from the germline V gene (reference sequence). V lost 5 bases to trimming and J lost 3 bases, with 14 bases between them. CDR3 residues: CASSPTGVGYEQYF. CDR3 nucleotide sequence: TGTGCCAGTAGTCCCACCGGGGTCGGCTACGAGCAGTACTTC. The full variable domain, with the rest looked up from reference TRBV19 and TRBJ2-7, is DGGITQSPKYLFRKEGQNVTLSCEQNLNHDAMYWYRQDPGQGLRLIYYSQIVNDFQKGDIAEGYSVSREKKESFPLTVTSAQKNPTAFYLCASSPTGVGYEQYFGPGTRLTVT.

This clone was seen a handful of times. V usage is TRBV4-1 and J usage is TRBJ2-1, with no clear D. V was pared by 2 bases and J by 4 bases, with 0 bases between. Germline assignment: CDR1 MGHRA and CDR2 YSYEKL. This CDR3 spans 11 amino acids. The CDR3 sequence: CASSQYNEQFF. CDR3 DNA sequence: TGCGCCAGCAGCCAATACAATGAGCAGTTCTTC.

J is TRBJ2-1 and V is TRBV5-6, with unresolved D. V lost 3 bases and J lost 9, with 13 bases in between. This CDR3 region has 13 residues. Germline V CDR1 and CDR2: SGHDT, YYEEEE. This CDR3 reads CASSSFKISEQFF. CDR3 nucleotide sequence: TGTGCCAGCAGCTCTTTTAAGATCAGTGAGCAGTTCTTC.

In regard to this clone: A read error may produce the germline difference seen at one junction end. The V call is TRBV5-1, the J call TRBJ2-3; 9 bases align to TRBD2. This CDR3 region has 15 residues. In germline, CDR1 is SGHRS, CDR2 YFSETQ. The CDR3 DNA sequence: TGCGCCCGCAGCTTGGCGGCGGGGGGGCGGGATACGCAGTATTTT. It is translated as CARSLAAGGRDTQYF. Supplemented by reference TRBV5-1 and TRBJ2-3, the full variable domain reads KAGVTQTPRYLIKTRGQQVTLSCSPISGHRSVSWYQQTPGQGLQFLFEYFSETQRNKGNFPGRFSGRQFSNSRSEMNVSTLELGDSALYLCARSLAAGGRDTQYFGPGTRLTVL.

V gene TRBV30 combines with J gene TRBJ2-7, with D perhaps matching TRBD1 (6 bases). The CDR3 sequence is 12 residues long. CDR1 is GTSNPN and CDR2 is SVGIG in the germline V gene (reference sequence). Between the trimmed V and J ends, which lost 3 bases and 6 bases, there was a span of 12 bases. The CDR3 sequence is CAWSTTGPEQYF. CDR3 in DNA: TGTGCCTGGAGCACAACAGGGCCCGAGCAGTACTTC. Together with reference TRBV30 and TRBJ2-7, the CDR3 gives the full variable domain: SQTIHQWPATLVQPVGSPLSLECTVEGTSNPNLYWYRQAAGRGLQLLFYSVGIGQISSEVPQNLSASRPQDRQFILSSKKLLLSDSGFYLCAWSTTGPEQYFGPGTRLTVT.

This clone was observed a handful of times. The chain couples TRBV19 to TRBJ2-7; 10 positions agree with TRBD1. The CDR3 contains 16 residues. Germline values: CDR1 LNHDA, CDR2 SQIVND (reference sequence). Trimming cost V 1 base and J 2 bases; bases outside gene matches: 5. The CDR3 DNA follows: TGTGCCAGTAGTATAGCCCTGGACAGGGGGGCCTACGAGCAGTACTTC. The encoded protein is CASSIALDRGAYEQYF.

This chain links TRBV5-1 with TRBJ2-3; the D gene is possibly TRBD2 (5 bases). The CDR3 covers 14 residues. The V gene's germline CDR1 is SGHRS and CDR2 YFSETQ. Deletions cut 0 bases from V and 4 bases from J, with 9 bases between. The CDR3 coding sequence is TGCGCCAGCAGCTTGGGACTACCTGCAGATACGCAGTATTTT. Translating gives CASSLGLPADTQYF.

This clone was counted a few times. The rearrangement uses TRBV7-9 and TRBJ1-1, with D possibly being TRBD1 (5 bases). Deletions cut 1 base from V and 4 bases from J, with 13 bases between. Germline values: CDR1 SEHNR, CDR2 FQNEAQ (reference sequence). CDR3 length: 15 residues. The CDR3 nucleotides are TGTGCCAGCAGCTTAGAGGCAGGGAGGTTCACTGAAGCTTTCTTT. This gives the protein CASSLEAGRFTEAFF.

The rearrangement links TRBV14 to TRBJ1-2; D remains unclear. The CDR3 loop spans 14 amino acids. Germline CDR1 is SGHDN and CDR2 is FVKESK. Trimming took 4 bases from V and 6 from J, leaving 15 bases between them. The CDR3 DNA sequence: TGTGCCAGCAGCCTTAATTGGCGATCGAATGGCTACACCTTC. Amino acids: CASSLNWRSNGYTF.

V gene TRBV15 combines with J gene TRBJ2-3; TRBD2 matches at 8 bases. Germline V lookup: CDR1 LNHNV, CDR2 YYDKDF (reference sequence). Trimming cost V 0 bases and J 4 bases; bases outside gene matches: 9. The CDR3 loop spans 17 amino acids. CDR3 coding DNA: TGTGCCACCAGCAGAGAGATAGCGGGAAGCATAGCAGATACGCAGTATTTT. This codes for CATSREIAGSIADTQYF.

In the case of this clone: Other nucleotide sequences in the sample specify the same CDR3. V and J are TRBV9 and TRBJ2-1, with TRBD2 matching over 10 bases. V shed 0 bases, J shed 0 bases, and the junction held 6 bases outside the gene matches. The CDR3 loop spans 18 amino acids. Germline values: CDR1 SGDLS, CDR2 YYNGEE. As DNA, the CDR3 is TGTGCCAGCAGCGTAGCGAGCGGGGGGGCGAGCTCCTACAATGAGCAGTTCTTC. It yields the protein CASSVASGGASSYNEQFF.

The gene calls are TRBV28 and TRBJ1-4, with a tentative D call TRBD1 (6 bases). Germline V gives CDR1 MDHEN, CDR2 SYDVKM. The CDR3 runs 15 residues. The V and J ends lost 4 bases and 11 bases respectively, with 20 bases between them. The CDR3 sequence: CASSSQGSLFLKLFF. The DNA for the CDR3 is TGTGCCAGCAGTTCACAGGGAAGTTTATTTTTGAAACTGTTTTTT.

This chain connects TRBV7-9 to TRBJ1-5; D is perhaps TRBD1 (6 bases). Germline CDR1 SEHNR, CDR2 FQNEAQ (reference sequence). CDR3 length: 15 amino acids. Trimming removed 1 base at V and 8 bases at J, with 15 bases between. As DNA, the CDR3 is TGTGCCAGCAGCTTAGGTGGGACAATGGGGGAGCCCCAGCATTTT. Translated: CASSLGGTMGEPQHF. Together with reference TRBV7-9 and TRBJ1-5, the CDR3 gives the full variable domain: DTGVSQNPRHKITKRGQNVTFRCDPISEHNRLYWYRQTLGQGPEFLTYFQNEAQLEKSRLLSDRFSAERPKGSFSTLEIQRTEQGDSAMYLCASSLGGTMGEPQHFGDGTRLSIL.

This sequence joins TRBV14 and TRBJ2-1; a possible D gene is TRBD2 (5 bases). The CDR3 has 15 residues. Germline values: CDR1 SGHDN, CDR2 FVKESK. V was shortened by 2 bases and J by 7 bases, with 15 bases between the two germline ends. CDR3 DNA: TGTGCCAGCAGCCAATTACGGGGTAGGCGGAATGAGCAGTTCTTC. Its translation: CASSQLRGRRNEQFF.

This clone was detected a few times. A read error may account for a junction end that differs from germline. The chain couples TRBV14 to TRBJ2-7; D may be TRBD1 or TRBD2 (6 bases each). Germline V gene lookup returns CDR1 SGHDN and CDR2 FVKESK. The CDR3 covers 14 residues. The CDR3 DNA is TGTGCCAGCAGCGAAGAGGGGGGCGCCTACGAGCAGTACTTC. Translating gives CASSEEGGAYEQYF.